Given below is one TCR beta chain in context. This clonotype was counted only a few times. It has no known antigen specificity. Qualities for individual bases were not recorded, and no much larger clone is one base off. The instrument given in TCRdb is Illumina HiSeq 2500. Quantitative 5'-RACE with molecular barcodes was the method used to prepare the TCR beta libraries. In the original analysis: To identify disease-linked TCR variants, a new computational method was used, one built on a probabilistic model of VDJ rearrangement. The public reads were reanalyzed by TCRdb: fastp trimming at Q25, MiXCR alignment, in-frame beta chains only. Every CDR3 protein is listed once, alongside the most common genes and DNA of its rows. The V and J calls and clone size are TCRdb's, not the authors'. Counted in this sample were around 440,000 distinct CDR3 sequences; roughly 17% of them appeared once. 1% of the sample is in the top ten clones.

The sample comes from a study of CD8 T cells in ankylosing spondylitis (TCRdb year 2017). Background on the whole study: The study set out to find disease-linked TCR variants by profiling T cell receptor beta repertoires in ankylosing spondylitis patients and healthy donors. In total, the full study cohort was made up of roughly 100 healthy donors and more than 20 ankylosing spondylitis patients. Peripheral blood was sampled, and synovial fluid was also collected from ankylosing spondylitis patients. Overall study outcomes, separate from this receptor: Some of the motif variants had been reported before in the synovial fluid and blood of reactive arthritis patients, a finding that suggests common disease-initiation mechanisms. The disease-linked clones were reported as significantly enriched in matched synovial fluid samples from ankylosing spondylitis patients. A TCR beta motif of 7 or 8 highly homologous amino acid variants appeared characteristic of blood from ankylosing spondylitis patients. The disease-linked clones showed a CD8+ phenotype and occurred at relatively low frequencies in peripheral blood.

Trimmed from V: 0 bases; trimmed from J: 10 bases; junction bases lacking a gene match: 13. Inclusive of the bounding cysteine and phenylalanine, the CDR3 is 17 residues long. The kept DNA is CDR3 alone, 51 bases in frame from the first base. CDR1 LGHNA and CDR2 YSLEER were looked up in the germline V gene. The receptor's source is a male donor with ankylosing spondylitis. The chain is encoded by TRBV4-3 joined to TRBJ2-3, and 10 bases in between align with TRBD2. The sample comprised blood, either unsorted or a sorted T cell fraction (not recorded which). The DNA is as follows: TGCGCCAGCAGCCAAGATTTGGAGCGGGAGGGCCTTAGGGCGCAGTATTTT. Its protein reads: CASSQDLEREGLRAQYF.